The clone carrying this TCR beta chain came up a few times. Its antigen is undetermined. Researchers attached unique molecular identifiers to individual cDNA molecules. Each CDR3 protein gets one entry after TCRdb re-called the 5' RACE reads with MiXCR. The sample records about 80,000 distinct CDR3 sequences, around an eighth being singletons. These data come from a study of early T cells in non-severe SARS-CoV-2 infection. The wider study: The sequenced material was bulk RNA from unsorted whole blood, and its chains were unpaired.

Notes on the study in general: VDJdb-based annotation leaned toward anti-spike CD8 responses and missed private and CD4 specificities.

This CDR3 region has 13 residues. Germline assignment: CDR1 MNHNY and CDR2 SVGAGI (reference sequence). The V end was cut by 6 bases, the J end by 8 bases, with 16 bases between. This receptor was taken from an adult who was a healthcare worker with PCR-confirmed SARS-CoV-2 infection or an uninfected control (not recorded which). The chain recombines TRBV6-6 with TRBJ1-1; possible D gene TRBD1, 6 bases. The sequencing sample was made of whole blood. The CDR3, as DNA: TGTGCCAGCAGCCCCGGCCGGGGGCACGAAGCTTTCTTT. Protein: CASSPGRGHEAFF.